Below, one T cell receptor (beta chain) is given with its context. In the authors' methods: Estimation of nucleated cell counts was performed using reference gene primer amplification. The protocol was immunoSEQ multiplex PCR, while the TCRdb copy is restricted to in-frame clones and leaves out a portion. V, J and clone size derive from that table, while D and trimming were established from the DNA sequence. The sample lists some 400,000 clones, approximately 80% seen once, with more than 1% in the top ten. The data were taken from a study of blood T cell repertoires in COVID-19. Study background: Acute and convalescent COVID-19 specimens originated in the United States, Italy and Spain.

J gave up 4 bases and V 3 bases, and 11 bases lay outside the gene matches. The CDR3 length is 17 residues. Germline V gene lookup returns CDR1 KGHSH and CDR2 LQKENI. The clonotype originates from a human donor with acute or convalescent COVID-19. The donor label of this sample is uncertain. Specimen: peripheral blood. J is TRBJ2-2 and V is TRBV18, with 7 nucleotides matching TRBD1. Here the CDR3 DNA reads TGTGCCAGCTCACCTTTTCCGGGACAGAGAAGCACCGGGGAGCTGTTTTTT. It codes for CASSPFPGQRSTGELFF.